Shown below are 2 T cell receptor beta chains from a single sample sequenced in a study of tumor-infiltrating lymphocytes in oesophageal squamous cell carcinoma. MiXCR was run by TCRdb on the PCR reads, yielding one entry per CDR3 protein. The table lists some 15,000 distinct CDR3 sequences, roughly half of them singletons. The sequenced sample consisted of esophageal tumor tissue. These receptors originate from a female donor with esophageal squamous cell carcinoma.

This chain links TRBV12-3 or TRBV12-4 with TRBJ2-5; 10 bases map to TRBD2. The last part of the DNA fits TRBJ2-1 better; the J call may be wrong. The CDR3 length is 14 residues. CDR3 nucleotide sequence: TGTGCCAGCAGTTTAGGGAGCGGGAGGGGGGAGCAGTTCTTC. Translated, it gives CASSLGSGRGEQFF.

The chain recombines TRBV7-6 with TRBJ2-7, with D unclear. This CDR3 is 13 amino acids long. Trimming stripped 0 bases from V and 6 bases from J, with 9 bases between. Germline CDR1 SGHVS, CDR2 FNYEAQ. CDR3 sequence: CASSLASLGEQYF. DNA for the CDR3: TGTGCCAGCAGCTTAGCCTCTCTCGGCGAGCAGTACTTC.